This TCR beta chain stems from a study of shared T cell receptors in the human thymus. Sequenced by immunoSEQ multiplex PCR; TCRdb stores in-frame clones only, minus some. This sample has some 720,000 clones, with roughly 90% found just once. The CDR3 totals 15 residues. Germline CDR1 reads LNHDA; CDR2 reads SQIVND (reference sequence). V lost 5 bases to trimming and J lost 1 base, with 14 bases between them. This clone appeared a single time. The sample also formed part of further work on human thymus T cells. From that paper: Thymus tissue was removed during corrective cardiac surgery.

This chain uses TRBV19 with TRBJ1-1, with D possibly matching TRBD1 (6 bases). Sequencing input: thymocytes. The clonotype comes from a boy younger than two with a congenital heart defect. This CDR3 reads CASSASQGPNTEAFF. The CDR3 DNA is TGTGCCAGTAGTGCCTCACAGGGTCCGAACACTGAAGCTTTCTTT.